This T cell receptor (beta chain) emerged from a study of T cells expressing NK-cell markers (dated by TCRdb to the early 2020s). Looking at the study overall: In sorted CD3+CD56+NKG2C+, CD3+CD56+NKG2C- and CD3+CD56-NKG2C+ T-cell subsets from about 8 donors, TCR beta-chain repertoires were profiled. Of the eight sequenced donors, seven were found to be HCMV-seropositive and one was found to be HCMV-seronegative. The libraries were sequenced on Illumina HiSeq 2000/2500, MiSeq or NextSeq, producing 2 x 150 bp reads. All eight donors whose samples were sequenced were randomly selected healthy volunteers, three of them men and five women. General findings and caveats noted by the study authors: Those dominant clonotypes were again the most abundant among CD3+CD56-NKG2C+ cells in a few donors, at about 25-60.1%. In six donors, the dominant CD3+CD56+NKG2C+ clonotypes were among the top 10 CD8+ clonotypes and accounted for about 1.0-7.5% of CD8+ T cells. It remained unclear whether the expanded NKG2C-expressing T cell clones were specific for HCMV antigens.

About this clonotype itself: What this receptor recognizes is not known.

Taken from cysteine to phenylalanine, the CDR3 has 15 residues. A DNA sequence was not provided. Taken from the germline V gene (reference sequence), the CDR1 and CDR2 loops are SEHNR and FQNEAQ. The run used an Illumina HiSeq 2000. TCR beta cDNA libraries were made by 5'RACE template switching that added a universal primer site and unique molecular identifiers. Priming for cDNA synthesis came from the TCR beta constant segment, and two successive PCR amplification steps followed. The paper's processing steps were these. Reads were demultiplexed and grouped by UMI with MIGEC, and clonotypes were assembled and quantified with MiTCR. Only TCR cDNA sequences supported by at least two reads were kept to exclude erroneous sequences. The tcR package was used for downstream repertoire analysis, and clonotypes were matched across fractions by CDR3 nucleotide sequence plus V segment. VDJmatch was used to annotate antigen specificity against VDJdb, with one amino acid substitution in CDR3 permitted. The reads, reprocessed by TCRdb, yield one row per CDR3 protein sequence and no DNA. The V and J calls come from TCRdb's annotation, not from the publication. The sample's table lists a count of a few hundred thousand distinct CDR3 sequences. 4% to 6.5% of the sample belongs to the ten largest clones.

To determine HCMV serostatus, a commercial ELISA kit was used to detect HCMV-specific IgG in serum. Peripheral blood mononuclear cells were isolated from blood by Ficoll density gradient centrifugation. The clonotype was recovered from a man aged 18-70 years in good health. Sequencing was performed on blood T cells: a sorted CD56 or NKG2C T cell subset, CD4+ or CD8+ T cells, or bulk PBMC T cells (not recorded which). The chain was built from TRBV7-9 and TRBJ1-4. The CDR3 has the sequence CASSRLTFDNEKLFF. The CDR3, completed at both ends by the reference TRBV7-9 and TRBJ1-4 genes, gives the full variable domain DTGVSQNPRHKITKRGQNVTFRCDPISEHNRLYWYRQTLGQGPEFLTYFQNEAQLEKSRLLSDRFSAERPKGSFSTLEIQRTEQGDSAMYLCASSRLTFDNEKLFFGSGTQLSVL.